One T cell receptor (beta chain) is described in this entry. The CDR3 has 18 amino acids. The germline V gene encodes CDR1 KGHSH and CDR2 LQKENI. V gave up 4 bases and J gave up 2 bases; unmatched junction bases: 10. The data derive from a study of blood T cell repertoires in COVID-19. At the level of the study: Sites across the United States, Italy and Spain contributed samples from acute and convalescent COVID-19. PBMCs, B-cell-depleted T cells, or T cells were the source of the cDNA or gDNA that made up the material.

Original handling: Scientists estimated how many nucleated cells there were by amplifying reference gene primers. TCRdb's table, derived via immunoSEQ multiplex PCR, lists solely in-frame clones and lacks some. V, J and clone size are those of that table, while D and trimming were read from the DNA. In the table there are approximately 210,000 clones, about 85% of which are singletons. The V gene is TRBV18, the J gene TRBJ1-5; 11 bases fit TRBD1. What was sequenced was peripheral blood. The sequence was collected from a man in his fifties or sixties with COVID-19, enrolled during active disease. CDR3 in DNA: TGTGCCAGCTCACTCCCGGGACAGGGGGGATTTGGCAATCAGCCCCAGCATTTT. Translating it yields CASSLPGQGGFGNQPQHF.